This T cell receptor (beta chain) was sequenced during a study of graft-versus-host responses after intestinal transplantation. Study context: Recipients obtained multivisceral, liver-intestinal, or isolated intestinal transplants. Induction using anti-thymocyte globulin, followed by tacrolimus and steroids for around 3 years, was given to all recipients. Notes on the study in general: Among recipient marrow samples, GvH clones were found; some appeared first in ileum or blood. Circulating GvH clone levels at their peak were associated with HvG declines (early post-transplant).

In regard to this clone: The antigen is unknown.

The assay was immunoSEQ multiplex PCR, and TCRdb's table has in-frame clones only and misses some. The sample carries tens of thousands of clones, around 95% recorded once. With 5 bases removed from V and 8 bases from J, the gap between germline ends came to 13 bases. The CDR3 sequence is 12 residues long. Germline V gives CDR1 GTSNPN, CDR2 SVGIG (reference sequence). This specimen was unstimulated CD8+ T cells sorted from spleen or lymph node cells, taken before transplant. The sequence derives from a human donor who was the organ donor for an intestinal transplant. The chain employs TRBV30 and TRBJ1-5; tentatively, D is TRBD1 (6 bases). The CDR3 sequence is CAWQGSEEPQHF. CDR3 in DNA: TGTGCCTGGCAGGGGTCCGAGGAGCCCCAGCATTTT.